This entry is about one TCR beta chain. This record belongs to a study of shared clonotypes between healthy human individuals. Method: immunoSEQ multiplex PCR; TCRdb's copy keeps in-frame clones and lacks some. Here the sample spans 1.4 million to 1.5 million clones, approximately 97% being singletons. Unmatched junction bases numbered 6, after V lost 7 bases and J lost 6 bases. The CDR3 sequence is 14 residues long. Germline lookup yields CDR1 MDHEN and CDR2 SYDVKM. The chain is built from TRBV28 and TRBJ1-5; 10 bases fit TRBD1. The TCR sequence derives from a man aged 25 to 40 in good health. Sequencing was carried out using naive CD4+ T cells sorted from blood. Described subset: CD45RA+ positively selected. The CDR3 spells CASKRDRGTQPQHF. DNA of the CDR3: TGTGCCAGCAAACGGGACAGGGGTACTCAGCCCCAGCATTTT.